A selection of T cell receptor beta chains follows, all from one sample in a study of cytomegalovirus exposure and HLA in healthy donors. This table comes from immunoSEQ multiplex PCR, and its TCRdb copy is limited to in-frame clones, with some not included. The sample shows 140,000 to 150,000 clones, 77% of them seen only once. Sequenced input: PBMCs. The receptors here all came from a male donor in good health and CMV-seronegative. The CDR3 runs from the conserved cysteine through the conserved F or W. A D gene is named only where the DNA matches it firmly. Some rows mark clone size as missing; the rest say once, few, many or name a class of expanded clone.

v_gene: TRBV9; abundance: NA; d_gene: NA; j_gene: TRBJ1-3; CDR3aa: CASSVQGTLSGNTIYF; CDR3nt: TGTGCCAGCAGCGTACAGGGGACCCTCTCTGGAAACACCATATATTTT
v_gene: TRBV19; abundance: NA; d_gene: NA; j_gene: TRBJ1-5; CDR3aa: CASSIGGSLQHF; CDR3nt: TGTGCCAGTAGTATAGGGGGCAGCCTCCAGCATTTT
v_gene: TRBV5-4; abundance: few; d_gene: NA; j_gene: TRBJ1-6; CDR3aa: CASTQSTYNSPLHF; CDR3nt: TGTGCCAGCACCCAGTCGACCTATAATTCACCCCTCCACTTT
v_gene: TRBV2; abundance: NA; d_gene: TRBD2; j_gene: TRBJ2-7; CDR3aa: CATTGASGRRGEQYF; CDR3nt: TGTGCCACAACCGGTGCTAGCGGGAGGCGGGGGGAGCAGTACTTC
v_gene: TRBV19; abundance: NA; d_gene: NA; j_gene: TRBJ1-2; CDR3aa: CASSVASRGYTF; CDR3nt: TGTGCCAGTAGTGTCGCTAGTCGGGGCTACACCTTC
v_gene: TRBV7-9; abundance: NA; d_gene: NA; j_gene: TRBJ2-1; CDR3aa: CASSFSPLGGGTLAEQFF; CDR3nt: TGTGCCAGCAGCTTCTCCCCTTTAGGGGGAGGGACCTTGGCTGAGCAGTTCTTC
v_gene: TRBV6-5; abundance: NA; d_gene: TRBD1; j_gene: TRBJ1-2; CDR3aa: CASSPGQRNYGYTF; CDR3nt: TGTGCCAGCAGTCCGGGACAGAGAAACTATGGCTACACCTTC
v_gene: TRBV6-5; abundance: NA; d_gene: NA; j_gene: TRBJ1-1; CDR3aa: CASSYRGGAFF; CDR3nt: TGTGCCAGCAGTTACCGCGGGGGAGCTTTCTTT
v_gene: TRBV7-9; abundance: NA; d_gene: TRBD2; j_gene: TRBJ2-3; CDR3aa: CSSSPRTSGGPDTQYF; CDR3nt: TGTTCCAGCAGCCCCCGGACTAGCGGGGGCCCAGATACGCAGTATTTT
v_gene: TRBV7-9; abundance: NA; d_gene: TRBD2; j_gene: TRBJ2-7; CDR3aa: CASSPGTSTYEQYF; CDR3nt: TGTGCCAGCAGCCCCGGGACTAGTACCTACGAGCAGTACTTC
v_gene: TRBV6-5; abundance: NA; d_gene: NA; j_gene: TRBJ1-2; CDR3aa: CASSSPNGYTF; CDR3nt: TGTGCCAGCAGTTCTCCTAATGGCTACACCTTC
v_gene: TRBV9; abundance: NA; d_gene: NA; j_gene: TRBJ1-3; CDR3aa: CASSERQTYSGNTIYF; CDR3nt: TGTGCCAGCAGCGAGAGACAGACGTACTCTGGAAACACCATATATTTT
v_gene: TRBV2; abundance: NA; d_gene: NA; j_gene: TRBJ1-6; CDR3aa: CASSFPLNSPLHF; CDR3nt: TGTGCCAGCAGCTTCCCTCTCAATTCACCCCTCCACTTT
v_gene: TRBV5-4; abundance: NA; d_gene: NA; j_gene: TRBJ2-5; CDR3aa: CASSGTGRPYF; CDR3nt: TGTGCCAGCAGCGGTACAGGACGCCCGTACTTC
v_gene: TRBV10-3; abundance: NA; d_gene: NA; j_gene: TRBJ2-1; CDR3aa: CAISESGDSNEQFF; CDR3nt: TGTGCCATCAGTGAATCGGGGGATTCCAATGAGCAGTTCTTC
v_gene: TRBV7-2; abundance: once; d_gene: NA; j_gene: TRBJ2-2; CDR3aa: CASSSSVTGELFF; CDR3nt: TGTGCCAGCAGCTCCTCTGTCACCGGGGAGCTGTTTTTT
v_gene: TRBV9; abundance: NA; d_gene: NA; j_gene: TRBJ2-2; CDR3aa: CASSVQANTGELFF; CDR3nt: TGTGCCAGCAGCGTACAAGCAAACACCGGGGAGCTGTTTTTT
v_gene: TRBV11-2; abundance: NA; d_gene: TRBD2; j_gene: TRBJ2-7; CDR3aa: CASSPLKAGDHEQYF; CDR3nt: TGTGCCAGCAGCCCCCTCAAAGCGGGAGACCACGAGCAGTACTTC
v_gene: TRBV6-5; abundance: NA; d_gene: NA; j_gene: TRBJ2-5; CDR3aa: CASSPKRKDMETQYF; CDR3nt: TGTGCCAGCAGTCCGAAGCGTAAGGACATGGAGACCCAGTACTTC
v_gene: TRBV7-9; abundance: NA; d_gene: TRBD2; j_gene: TRBJ2-1; CDR3aa: CASSLGLAGAGEQFF; CDR3nt: TGTGCCAGCAGCTTAGGGCTAGCGGGAGCCGGTGAGCAGTTCTTC
v_gene: TRBV11-3; abundance: NA; d_gene: TRBD1; j_gene: TRBJ2-3; CDR3aa: CASSLGQGGTDTQYF; CDR3nt: TGTGCCAGCAGCTTAGGGCAGGGGGGCACAGATACGCAGTATTTT
v_gene: TRBV4-1; abundance: NA; d_gene: TRBD1; j_gene: TRBJ1-1; CDR3aa: CASSIRQGLNTEAFF; CDR3nt: TGCGCCAGCAGCATACGACAGGGGTTGAACACTGAAGCTTTCTTT
v_gene: TRBV5-1; abundance: few; d_gene: TRBD1; j_gene: TRBJ1-6; CDR3aa: CASSLLGQHNSPLHF; CDR3nt: TGCGCCAGCAGCTTGTTGGGACAGCATAATTCACCCCTCCACTTT
v_gene: TRBV2; abundance: NA; d_gene: NA; j_gene: TRBJ2-6; CDR3aa: CASIGVPSGANVLTF; CDR3nt: TGTGCCAGCATCGGAGTTCCTTCTGGGGCCAACGTCCTGACTTTC
v_gene: TRBV4-1; abundance: NA; d_gene: NA; j_gene: TRBJ1-1; CDR3aa: CASSQGASVNTEAFF; CDR3nt: TGCGCCAGCAGCCAAGGAGCCTCCGTGAACACTGAAGCTTTCTTT
v_gene: TRBV6-1; abundance: NA; d_gene: NA; j_gene: TRBJ2-4; CDR3aa: CASVPQGSAKNIQYF; CDR3nt: TGTGCCAGCGTTCCGCAGGGATCCGCCAAAAACATTCAGTACTTC
v_gene: TRBV7-9; abundance: once; d_gene: NA; j_gene: TRBJ2-3; CDR3aa: CASSLIDSLLTDTQYF; CDR3nt: TGTGCCAGCAGCTTAATAGACAGTCTCCTCACAGATACGCAGTATTTT
v_gene: TRBV2; abundance: NA; d_gene: NA; j_gene: TRBJ1-1; CDR3aa: CASSAGPRAEAFF; CDR3nt: TGTGCCAGCAGTGCCGGTCCCAGGGCTGAAGCTTTCTTT
v_gene: TRBV7-7; abundance: NA; d_gene: NA; j_gene: TRBJ1-6; CDR3aa: CASSLEDNSPLHF; CDR3nt: TGTGCTAGCAGCTTGGAGGATAATTCCCCCCTCCACTTT
v_gene: TRBV7-9; abundance: NA; d_gene: NA; j_gene: TRBJ2-1; CDR3aa: CSSSLTSFEQFF; CDR3nt: TGTTCCAGCAGCCTAACTAGCTTTGAGCAGTTCTTC
v_gene: TRBV9; abundance: once; d_gene: TRBD2; j_gene: TRBJ2-3; CDR3aa: CASSVVAGVTDTQYF; CDR3nt: TGTGCCAGCAGCGTAGTAGCGGGAGTCACAGATACGCAGTATTTT
v_gene: TRBV5-1; abundance: NA; d_gene: TRBD1; j_gene: TRBJ1-4; CDR3aa: CASSLGQGRNEKLFF; CDR3nt: TGCGCCAGCAGCCTTGGACAGGGTAGAAATGAAAAACTGTTTTTT
v_gene: TRBV5-3; abundance: NA; d_gene: NA; j_gene: TRBJ2-5; CDR3aa: CARTQDQETQYF; CDR3nt: TGTGCCAGGACCCAGGACCAAGAGACCCAGTACTTC
v_gene: TRBV5-1; abundance: NA; d_gene: TRBD2; j_gene: TRBJ2-3; CDR3aa: CASSRAVTSGRAAGTDTQYF; CDR3nt: TGCGCCAGCAGTAGAGCTGTGACTAGCGGGAGGGCCGCGGGGACAGATACGCAGTATTTT
v_gene: TRBV27; abundance: NA; d_gene: NA; j_gene: TRBJ2-3; CDR3aa: CASRRTYATDTQYF; CDR3nt: TGTGCCAGCAGACGGACTTATGCCACAGATACGCAGTATTTT
v_gene: TRBV11-2; abundance: few; d_gene: NA; j_gene: TRBJ2-7; CDR3aa: CASSPMLVGHPAYEQYF; CDR3nt: TGTGCCAGCAGCCCGATGCTGGTGGGACACCCCGCATACGAGCAGTACTTC
v_gene: TRBV6-4; abundance: few; d_gene: NA; j_gene: TRBJ1-1; CDR3aa: CASSSRVTGAFF; CDR3nt: TGTGCCAGCAGTTCCCGGGTGACTGGTGCTTTCTTT
v_gene: TRBV5-8; abundance: NA; d_gene: NA; j_gene: TRBJ1-1; CDR3aa: CASSFGTEAFF; CDR3nt: TGTGCCAGCAGCTTCGGCACTGAAGCTTTCTTT
v_gene: TRBV4-1; abundance: NA; d_gene: TRBD2; j_gene: TRBJ2-1; CDR3aa: CASSQDIAGGRNEQFF; CDR3nt: TGCGCCAGCAGCCAAGATATAGCGGGGGGGCGGAATGAGCAGTTCTTC
v_gene: TRBV2; abundance: few; d_gene: NA; j_gene: TRBJ2-3; CDR3aa: CASWWETQYF; CDR3nt: TGTGCCAGCTGGTGGGAGACGCAGTATTTT
v_gene: TRBV5-1; abundance: NA; d_gene: NA; j_gene: TRBJ2-3; CDR3aa: CASSTEVRGTQYF; CDR3nt: TGCGCCAGCAGCACAGAGGTCAGGGGTACGCAGTATTTT
v_gene: TRBV7-9; abundance: few; d_gene: NA; j_gene: TRBJ2-2; CDR3aa: CASSFRRGNTGELFF; CDR3nt: TGTGCCAGCAGCTTCCGTAGGGGGAACACCGGGGAGCTGTTTTTT
v_gene: TRBV27; abundance: NA; d_gene: NA; j_gene: TRBJ2-5; CDR3aa: CASRKTITQETQYF; CDR3nt: TGTGCCAGCAGGAAAACGATTACTCAAGAGACCCAGTACTTC
v_gene: TRBV18; abundance: few; d_gene: NA; j_gene: TRBJ2-3; CDR3aa: CASSPARLAGGTQYF; CDR3nt: TGTGCCAGCTCACCTGCGCGGCTAGCAGGAGGTACGCAGTATTTT
v_gene: TRBV14; abundance: NA; d_gene: NA; j_gene: TRBJ1-6; CDR3aa: CASSQQTGGPLHF; CDR3nt: TGTGCCAGCAGCCAACAAACAGGCGGACCCCTCCACTTT